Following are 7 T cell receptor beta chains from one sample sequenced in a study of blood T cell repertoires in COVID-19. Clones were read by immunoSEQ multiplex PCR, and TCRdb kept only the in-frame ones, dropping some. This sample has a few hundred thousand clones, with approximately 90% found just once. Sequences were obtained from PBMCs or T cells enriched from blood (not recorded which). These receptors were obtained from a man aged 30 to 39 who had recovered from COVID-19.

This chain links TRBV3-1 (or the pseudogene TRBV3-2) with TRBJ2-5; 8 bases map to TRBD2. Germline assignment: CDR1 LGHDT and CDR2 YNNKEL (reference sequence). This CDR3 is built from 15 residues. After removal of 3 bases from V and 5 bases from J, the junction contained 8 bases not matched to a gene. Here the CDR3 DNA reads TGTGCCAGCAGCCATCAGCGGGAGAGGGAGGAGACCCAGTACTTC. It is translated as CASSHQREREETQYF.

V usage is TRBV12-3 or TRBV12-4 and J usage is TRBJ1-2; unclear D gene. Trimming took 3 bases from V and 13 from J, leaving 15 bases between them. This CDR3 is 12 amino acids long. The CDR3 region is CASSFGRFHGTF. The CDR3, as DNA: TGTGCCAGCAGTTTCGGTCGGTTTCATGGCACCTTC.

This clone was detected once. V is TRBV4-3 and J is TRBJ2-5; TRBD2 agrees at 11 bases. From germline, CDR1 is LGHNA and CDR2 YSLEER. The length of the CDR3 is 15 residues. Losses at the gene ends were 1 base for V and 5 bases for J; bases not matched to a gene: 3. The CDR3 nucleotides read TGCGCCAGCAGCCAAGCCGGGACTAGCGGTGAGACCCAGTACTTC. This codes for CASSQAGTSGETQYF.

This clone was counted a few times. The CDR3 sequence: CAWSQRGTEAFF. DNA of the CDR3: TGTGCCTGGAGTCAAAGGGGGACTGAAGCTTTCTTT. This chain joins TRBV30 and TRBJ1-1, with D possibly TRBD1 on 6 matching bases. The CDR3 runs to 12 residues. Trimming removed 2 bases at V and 5 bases at J, with 9 bases between. Germline V CDR1 and CDR2: GTSNPN, SVGIG (reference sequence).

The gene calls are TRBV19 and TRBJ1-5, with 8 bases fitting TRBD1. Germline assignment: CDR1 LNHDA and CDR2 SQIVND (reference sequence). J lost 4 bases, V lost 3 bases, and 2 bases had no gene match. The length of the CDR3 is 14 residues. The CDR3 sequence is CASSMGTGNQPQHF. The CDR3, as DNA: TGTGCCAGTAGTATGGGGACAGGTAATCAGCCCCAGCATTTT. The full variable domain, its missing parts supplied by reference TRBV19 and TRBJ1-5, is DGGITQSPKYLFRKEGQNVTLSCEQNLNHDAMYWYRQDPGQGLRLIYYSQIVNDFQKGDIAEGYSVSREKKESFPLTVTSAQKNPTAFYLCASSMGTGNQPQHFGDGTRLSIL.

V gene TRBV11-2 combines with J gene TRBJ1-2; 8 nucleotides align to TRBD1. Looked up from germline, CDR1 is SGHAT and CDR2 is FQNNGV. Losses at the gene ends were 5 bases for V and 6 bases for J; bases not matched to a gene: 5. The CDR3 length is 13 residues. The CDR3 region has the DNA TGTGCCAGCAGCGCGACAGGGGTGGATGGCTACACCTTC. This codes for CASSATGVDGYTF.

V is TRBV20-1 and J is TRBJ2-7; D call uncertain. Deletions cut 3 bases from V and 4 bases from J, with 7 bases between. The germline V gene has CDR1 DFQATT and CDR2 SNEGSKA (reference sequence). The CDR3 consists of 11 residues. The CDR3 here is CSASVQYEQYF. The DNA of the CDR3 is TGCAGTGCTAGTGTCCAATACGAGCAGTACTTC.